What follows is one T cell receptor (beta chain) and its context. What this receptor recognizes is not known. No per-base quality is available; no much larger clone lies one base away. The trial excluded patients who had a history of autoimmune disease or who were on systemic immunosuppression. Peripheral blood for TCR sequencing was collected from all dose cohorts at baseline, on cycle 4 day 1, and on cycle 7 day 1. The samples were taken from a phase I, first-in-human, multicenter, open-label dose-escalation trial of ivuxolimab. Adults with locally advanced or metastatic melanoma, renal cell carcinoma, hepatocellular carcinoma or head and neck squamous cell carcinoma were enrolled in the trial. Before TCR sequencing, CD4+ T cells and CD8+ T cells from peripheral blood were sorted into separate populations. For sequencing of the TCRbeta CDR3 region, genomic DNA was extracted from the sorted cells. The immunoSEQ Assay was used to sequence the TCRbeta CDR3 regions. The table was pulled from immuneACCESS by TCRdb, which kept in-frame rearrangements only. Such tables lose some clones; where checked, under half of the loss comes from unresolved V genes, and the rest has no known cause. The sample records 35,000 to 40,000 clones, about 88% of which are singletons. About 2.4% of the sample comes from the top ten.

The data originate from a study of OX40 agonist ivuxolimab in advanced cancers. Describing the broader study: Ivuxolimab was a fully human IgG2 agonistic monoclonal antibody targeting the costimulatory receptor OX40 (CD134). Intravenous ivuxolimab was administered to patients every 2 weeks at six dose levels: 0.01, 0.1, 0.3, 1.5, 3 and 10 mg/kg. Among the roughly 52 dose-escalation patients, some 20 had hepatocellular carcinoma, about 15 melanoma, 9 renal cell carcinoma and 9 head and neck cancer. The dose-escalation cohort was about 87% male with a mean age of approximately 60 years, ranging from roughly 23 to 80. Prior anti-PD-1, anti-PD-L1 or anti-CTLA-4 therapy was permitted, and approximately 40% of dose-escalation patients had received checkpoint inhibitors. Partial responses occurred in three dose-escalation patients, of whom one had hepatocellular carcinoma and two had cutaneous melanoma. The point of sequencing TCRbeta in the periphery was to test whether ivuxolimab changed TCR sequence diversity and drove clonal T-cell expansion. The paper describes the monotherapy dose-escalation part (N ≈ 49 patients) of the phase I trial of ivuxolimab.

The full study reports these points: At doses from 0.1 to 3.0 mg/kg, clonal expansion was seen in both CD4+ and CD8+ blood T cells between baseline and week 6. In the 0.1-3.0 mg/kg groups, partial responders were among the patients with the lowest normalized peripheral clonal expansion, particularly in CD8+ T cells. Low levels of normalized T-cell clonal expansion were also seen in some patients who did not respond. The antigen specificity of the peripheral T cells that underwent clonal expansion was not determined. After ivuxolimab, more expanded clones were found on average in CD8+ T cells than in CD4+ T cells.

V loses 3 bases of germline sequence and J loses 2 bases, and the interval between the two ends is 10 bases. The CDR3 covers 13 residues, taking in both the cysteine and the phenylalanine. This entry keeps only the CDR3 DNA: 39 bases, framed from base 1. According to the germline V gene, CDR1 reads SQVTM and CDR2 reads ANQGSEA. The chain joins TRBV29-1 to TRBJ1-2; the D gene lacks a confident call. This TCR was sampled from an adult with an advanced solid tumor such as melanoma, head and neck, liver or kidney cancer. The source material was CD4+ or CD8+ T cells sorted from blood, sampled in a trial of the OX40 agonist ivuxolimab. CDR3 protein: CSVEGGPNYGYTF. The DNA reads TGCAGCGTTGAGGGAGGTCCCAACTATGGCTACACCTTC. The full variable domain, completed from the reference TRBV29-1 and TRBJ1-2 proteins outside the CDR3, reads SAVISQKPSRDICQRGTSLTIQCQVDSQVTMMFWYRQQPGQSLTLIATANQGSEATYESGFVIDKFPISRPNLTFSTLTVSNMSPEDSSIYLCSVEGGPNYGYTFGSGTRLTVV.